These T cell receptor beta chains were read from a single sample in a study of blood T cell repertoires in COVID-19. Method: immunoSEQ multiplex PCR; TCRdb's copy keeps in-frame clones and lacks some. Of about 140,000 clones in the sample, roughly 85% were seen once. The sequencing sample was made of PBMCs or T cells enriched from blood (not recorded which). These receptor sequences come from a woman between 45 and 65 years old who had recovered from COVID-19. The CDR3 runs from the conserved cysteine through the conserved F or W.

v_call: TRBV15
cdr3_length: 12
j_call: TRBJ1-5
cdr3_aa: CATSPGNQPQHF

v_call: TRBV7-2
cdr3_length: 15
j_call: TRBJ1-5
cdr3_aa: CASSYRTGNNQPQHF

v_call: TRBV30
cdr3_length: 12
j_call: TRBJ2-1
cdr3_aa: CAWSVAQNEQFF

v_call: TRBV27
cdr3_length: 12
j_call: TRBJ1-4
cdr3_aa: CASRRGNEKLFF

v_call: TRBV5-1
cdr3_length: 16
j_call: TRBJ1-5
cdr3_aa: CASSWVEGLSNQPQHF

v_call: TRBV6-5
cdr3_length: 16
j_call: TRBJ2-7
cdr3_aa: CASSYSLSGSSYEQYF

v_call: TRBV19
cdr3_length: 13
j_call: TRBJ1-1
cdr3_aa: CASSTWTGTEAFF

v_call: TRBV6-5
cdr3_length: 13
j_call: TRBJ1-1
cdr3_aa: CASSWTDNTEAFF

v_call: TRBV28
cdr3_length: 15
j_call: TRBJ2-3
cdr3_aa: CASSFNGQSTDTQYF

v_call: TRBV7-3
cdr3_length: 15
j_call: TRBJ2-2
cdr3_aa: CASSLGGLNTGELFF

v_call: TRBV9
cdr3_length: 14
j_call: TRBJ1-1
cdr3_aa: CASSVGGRQTEAFF

v_call: TRBV3-1/TRBV3-2
cdr3_length: 12
j_call: TRBJ2-1
cdr3_aa: CASSLRPGEQFF

v_call: TRBV2
cdr3_length: 16
j_call: TRBJ2-7
cdr3_aa: CASSEAHLGGTYEQYF

v_call: TRBV12-3/TRBV12-4
cdr3_length: 12
j_call: TRBJ1-1
cdr3_aa: CASNQGNTEAFF

v_call: TRBV6-1
cdr3_length: 11
j_call: TRBJ2-7
cdr3_aa: CASSPSYEQYF

v_call: TRBV29-1
cdr3_length: 13
j_call: TRBJ2-1
cdr3_aa: CSVGDHAGNEQFF

v_call: TRBV27
cdr3_length: 13
j_call: TRBJ2-1
cdr3_aa: CASRQDSYNEQFF

v_call: TRBV19
cdr3_length: 12
j_call: TRBJ2-3
cdr3_aa: CASSIDRDTQYF

v_call: TRBV19
cdr3_length: 14
j_call: TRBJ2-5
cdr3_aa: CASSRASGTETQYF

v_call: TRBV2
cdr3_length: 13
j_call: TRBJ1-1
cdr3_aa: CASSQEPNTEAFF

v_call: TRBV7-9
cdr3_length: 18
j_call: TRBJ2-3
cdr3_aa: CASSAQGASGTITDTQYF

v_call: TRBV28
cdr3_length: 14
j_call: TRBJ1-2
cdr3_aa: CASSPAEDLYGYTF

v_call: TRBV12-5
cdr3_length: 16
j_call: TRBJ2-5
cdr3_aa: CASGSSGTGGEETQYF

v_call: TRBV6-5
cdr3_length: 15
j_call: TRBJ1-2
cdr3_aa: CASSYLMTGGYGYTF

v_call: TRBV27
cdr3_length: 14
j_call: TRBJ2-1
cdr3_aa: CASRPGGVYNEQFF

v_call: TRBV6-5
cdr3_length: 13
j_call: TRBJ2-3
cdr3_aa: CASRRSGGDTQYF

v_call: TRBV19
cdr3_length: 15
j_call: TRBJ1-1
cdr3_aa: CASSIIYRTNTEAFF

v_call: TRBV11-2
cdr3_length: 18
j_call: TRBJ1-1
cdr3_aa: CASSLGGPSPAANTEAFF

v_call: TRBV5-5
cdr3_length: 15
j_call: TRBJ1-4
cdr3_aa: CASRFPGQSNEKLFF

v_call: TRBV7-9
cdr3_length: 15
j_call: TRBJ1-4
cdr3_aa: CASSPSDWMNEKLFF

v_call: TRBV28
cdr3_length: 15
j_call: TRBJ2-7
cdr3_aa: CASGTSGRASYEQYF

v_call: TRBV9
cdr3_length: 14
j_call: TRBJ1-1
cdr3_aa: CASGTGGGNTEAFF

v_call: TRBV12-3/TRBV12-4
cdr3_length: 13
j_call: TRBJ2-3
cdr3_aa: CASRAGVADTQYF

v_call: TRBV28
cdr3_length: 16
j_call: TRBJ2-3
cdr3_aa: CASSGSGVSGTDTQYF

v_call: TRBV3-1/TRBV3-2
cdr3_length: 15
j_call: TRBJ1-3
cdr3_aa: CASSHTGGTGNTIYF

v_call: TRBV18
cdr3_length: 15
j_call: TRBJ2-1
cdr3_aa: CASSPLAGMGNEQFF

v_call: TRBV30
cdr3_length: 13
j_call: TRBJ2-1
cdr3_aa: CAWARTDYNEQFF

v_call: TRBV5-5
cdr3_length: 15
j_call: TRBJ2-3
cdr3_aa: CASSPGTGSTDTQYF

v_call: TRBV7-6
cdr3_length: 16
j_call: TRBJ2-1
cdr3_aa: CASSLGVDGGAYEQFF

v_call: TRBV4-1
cdr3_length: 19
j_call: TRBJ2-5
cdr3_aa: CASSQEWDRGRSSPETQYF

v_call: TRBV7-9
cdr3_length: 12
j_call: TRBJ1-1
cdr3_aa: CASVQENTEAFF

v_call: TRBV10-3
cdr3_length: 14
j_call: TRBJ2-2
cdr3_aa: CAISKDGDTGELFF

v_call: TRBV6-5
cdr3_length: 15
j_call: TRBJ2-5
cdr3_aa: CASSSDSIKGETQYF

v_call: TRBV3-1/TRBV3-2
cdr3_length: 13
j_call: TRBJ2-1
cdr3_aa: CASSLTGVNEQFF

v_call: TRBV7-9
cdr3_length: 12
j_call: TRBJ1-1
cdr3_aa: CASTPGGNEAFF

v_call: TRBV9
cdr3_length: 14
j_call: TRBJ1-1
cdr3_aa: CASSAQQGNTEAFF

v_call: TRBV4-2
cdr3_length: 17
j_call: TRBJ2-1
cdr3_aa: CASSQEGWVAGGNEQFF

v_call: TRBV2
cdr3_length: 14
j_call: TRBJ1-3
cdr3_aa: CASSEVAAGDTIYF

v_call: TRBV5-4
cdr3_length: 15
j_call: TRBJ1-6
cdr3_aa: CASSSRGISDSPLHF

v_call: TRBV27
cdr3_length: 15
j_call: TRBJ1-5
cdr3_aa: CASSLLRDRRQPQHF